This is a list of T cell receptor beta chains from one sample in a study of T cells after yellow fever vaccination. TCRdb re-analysed the 5' RACE reads in MiXCR, keeping a single row per CDR3 protein. The repertoire holds 40,000 to 55,000 distinct CDR3 sequences, with 6.6% as singletons. This material consisted of CD8+ T cells not binding an NS4B(214-222) dextramer, sorted from PBMCs, taken about 41 days after the first yellow fever vaccination. These TCRs come from a young man who received the YFV17D yellow fever vaccine. CDR3s include the opening cysteine and the closing phenylalanine or tryptophan. Fields, in order: CDR3 DNA, CDR3 protein, clone size, J gene, D gene, V gene. The D gene is left open where the match is weak. The size field is filled for only some rows; it gives once, few, many or a size class.

TGTGCCAGCAGTCGGGGAACTGGGAATCAGCCCCAGCATTTT	CASSRGTGNQPQHF	NA	TRBJ1-5	NA	TRBV7-6
TGTGCCAGCAGCCAAGAGGGACTAGCGGAGACCCAGTACTTC	CASSQEGLAETQYF	many	TRBJ2-5	TRBD2	TRBV3-1
TGTGCCAGCAGGGAAACCGGGACAGGGGGCCTCAATGAGCAGTTCTTC	CASRETGTGGLNEQFF	many	TRBJ2-1	TRBD1	TRBV2
TGTGCCAGCAGCAGTAGCTTCTACGAGCAGTACTTC	CASSSSFYEQYF	many	TRBJ2-7	NA	TRBV12-3/TRBV12-4
TGCAGTGCTAGAGATAGGCAGGGGAGAAACCGAGGTACTAATGAAAAACTGTTTTTT	CSARDRQGRNRGTNEKLFF	NA	TRBJ1-4	NA	TRBV20-1
TGCGCCAGCAGCCAAGATTTGAGGAACACTGAAGCTTTCTTT	CASSQDLRNTEAFF	many	TRBJ1-1	NA	TRBV4-1
TGTGCCAGCAGCACATTAGCGGGGGTATGGGAGACCCAGTACTTC	CASSTLAGVWETQYF	NA	TRBJ2-5	TRBD2	TRBV7-6
TGTGCCAGCAGTCACGATCATCTGTCCTACGAGCAGTACTTC	CASSHDHLSYEQYF	NA	TRBJ2-7	NA	TRBV27
TGCGCCAGCAGCCTCCTTTCCGGGACAGGGAAAATAGGCGAGCAGTACTTC	CASSLLSGTGKIGEQYF	few	TRBJ2-7	TRBD1	TRBV5-1
TGTGCCAGTAGCCCGAGCTACAGGGGGGGCGTCTACAATGAGCAGTTCTTC	CASSPSYRGGVYNEQFF	NA	TRBJ2-1	NA	TRBV19
TGTGCCAGCAGACAGATACAGCGGAACACTGAAGCTTTCTTT	CASRQIQRNTEAFF	many	TRBJ1-1	NA	TRBV6-2/TRBV6-3
TGTGCCAGCAGCTTGAGTTGGGCACCGAGCACTGAAGCTTTCTTT	CASSLSWAPSTEAFF	few	TRBJ1-1	NA	TRBV5-4
TGTGCCAGCAGTTTCAACAGGGGCCCCTATCAGCCCCAGCATTTT	CASSFNRGPYQPQHF	once	TRBJ1-5	TRBD1	TRBV7-2
TGCGCCAGCAGCCGAATACCCGTAGAGGATACGCAGTATTTT	CASSRIPVEDTQYF	NA	TRBJ2-3	NA	TRBV4-3
TGTGCCAGCACCAAAGACGGCTACGGGTTAAATCAGCCCCAGCATTTT	CASTKDGYGLNQPQHF	many	TRBJ1-5	NA	TRBV6-5
TGTGCCAGCAGCCGGGGGACCTCCGGGTTAGATACGCAGTATTTT	CASSRGTSGLDTQYF	NA	TRBJ2-3	NA	TRBV7-3
TGTGCCAGCTCCTTAGCGGGGGGGAATGAGCAGTTCTTC	CASSLAGGNEQFF	NA	TRBJ2-1	TRBD2	TRBV6-5
TGTGCCACCAGTGATTTGCTGGATCGTGGCGGGGGGGCCTCAGATACGCAGTATTTT	CATSDLLDRGGGASDTQYF	few	TRBJ2-3	TRBD2	TRBV24-1
TGCAGTGCCGAGAACACTGAAGCTTTCTTT	CSAENTEAFF	NA	TRBJ1-1	NA	TRBV20-1
TGTGCCAGCAGCTTAGGGGACCCCGAGGGACAGCCCCAGCATTTT	CASSLGDPEGQPQHF	many	TRBJ1-5	NA	TRBV7-8
TGTGCCAGCAGCCCGAGGACTAGCGGGGGGCCCCTCTCCTACAATGAGCAGTTCTTC	CASSPRTSGGPLSYNEQFF	NA	TRBJ2-1	TRBD2	TRBV9
TGTGCCAGCAGCCAAGCTACATCCCTGGACACAGATACGCAGTATTTT	CASSQATSLDTDTQYF	many	TRBJ2-3	NA	TRBV7-2
TGTGCCAGCAGCCAGGAGACAGGGGAGCCCGGGGAGCTGTTTTTT	CASSQETGEPGELFF	NA	TRBJ2-2	TRBD1	TRBV4-2
TGTGCCAGCAACTTAATCGGGGGGCGCGAGACCCAGTACTTC	CASNLIGGRETQYF	many	TRBJ2-5	NA	TRBV12-3/TRBV12-4
TGTGCCAGCAGTTTTGCCTCCAAAAACATTCAGTACTTC	CASSFASKNIQYF	many	TRBJ2-4	NA	TRBV6-2/TRBV6-3
TGTGCCAGCAGGGGCCCATATGGCTACACCTTC	CASRGPYGYTF	NA	TRBJ1-2	NA	TRBV27
TGCGCCAGCAGCCCAACCCCGGGACCGAATGAGCAGTTCTTC	CASSPTPGPNEQFF	many	TRBJ2-1	NA	TRBV5-1
TGCGCCAGCAGCCAAAGTATAGGGACAGGGCCCTACGAGCAGTACTTC	CASSQSIGTGPYEQYF	many	TRBJ2-7	TRBD1	TRBV4-1
TGTGCCAGCAGCCAGGCCCCGGTCCACGAGCAGTACTTC	CASSQAPVHEQYF	many	TRBJ2-7	NA	TRBV3-1
TGTGCCAGCAGCCCCCGGACAGGGATGGGGTATGGCTACACCTTC	CASSPRTGMGYGYTF	few	TRBJ1-2	TRBD1	TRBV9
TGTGCCTGGAGTGACCTACCGGGACAGGAATGGGAGCAGTACTTC	CAWSDLPGQEWEQYF	few	TRBJ2-7	TRBD1	TRBV30
TGCGCCAGCAGCCAGACAGAGGGGGTTGTCACTGAAGCTTTCTTT	CASSQTEGVVTEAFF	many	TRBJ1-1	NA	TRBV4-1
TGTGCCAGCAGCCCAACCATGCGTGAACCCACAGATACGCAGTATTTT	CASSPTMREPTDTQYF	NA	TRBJ2-3	NA	TRBV7-2
TGTGCCAGCAGTATTGATGAGGGACCCGGGGAGCTGTTTTTT	CASSIDEGPGELFF	many	TRBJ2-2	NA	TRBV6-1
TGTGCCAGCAGCATGTCCTCGGCAGGCCCGAACTATGGCTACACCTTC	CASSMSSAGPNYGYTF	few	TRBJ1-2	NA	TRBV7-9
TGTGCCAGCAGCGGGGACAGCCGATACTCTGGAAACACCATATATTTT	CASSGDSRYSGNTIYF	many	TRBJ1-3	TRBD1	TRBV6-2/TRBV6-3
TGTGCCAGCAGTTTACGCCGGGACAGGGGAGACATTCAGTACTTC	CASSLRRDRGDIQYF	NA	TRBJ2-4	TRBD1	TRBV28
TGCAGTGCTAGAGATAGACTCTACAATGAGCAGTTCTTC	CSARDRLYNEQFF	NA	TRBJ2-1	NA	TRBV20-1
TGTGCCAGCAGTTCACCCCCGGACAGGGACAATGAGCAGTTCTTC	CASSSPPDRDNEQFF	many	TRBJ2-1	TRBD1	TRBV12-3/TRBV12-4
TGCGCCAGCAGCTTGCCGGGCGGAACTGCTCCGGACACTGAAGCTTTCTTT	CASSLPGGTAPDTEAFF	NA	TRBJ1-1	NA	TRBV5-1
TGTGCCTCAGAGGGTAGGGGGGTGAGCTCCTACAATGAGCAGTTCTTC	CASEGRGVSSYNEQFF	NA	TRBJ2-1	NA	TRBV4-2
TGTGCCAGCAGCCTATGGACAGATACGCAGTATTTT	CASSLWTDTQYF	NA	TRBJ2-3	NA	TRBV7-9
TGTGCCAGCAGTGGGGGACTAGCGGAGCAGTTCTTC	CASSGGLAEQFF	many	TRBJ2-1	TRBD2	TRBV12-3/TRBV12-4
TGTGCCAGCAGCTTAGGAGGGGGGTTTCAGCCCCAGCATTTT	CASSLGGGFQPQHF	few	TRBJ1-5	NA	TRBV7-8
TGTGCCAGCAGTTACGTGTCGGGTTTGGAGGATACGCAGTATTTT	CASSYVSGLEDTQYF	NA	TRBJ2-3	NA	TRBV6-5
TGTGCCACCAGCAGAGATCTTGGGAACACCGGGGAGCTGTTTTTT	CATSRDLGNTGELFF	NA	TRBJ2-2	NA	TRBV15
TGTGCCAGCAGTTCGGGTGGGGAAGGTTCACCCCTCCACTTT	CASSSGGEGSPLHF	few	TRBJ1-6	NA	TRBV12-3/TRBV12-4
TGTGCCAGCACCCCGTTACTGACGGGGGGTGGGTTGGCCACTGAAGCTTTCTTT	CASTPLLTGGGLATEAFF	few	TRBJ1-1	NA	TRBV27
TGTGCCAGTAGTATCTCCGACTCCCACTCCTATAATTCACCCCTCCACTTT	CASSISDSHSYNSPLHF	few	TRBJ1-6	NA	TRBV19
TGTGCCAGCAGCTACATTTACAATGAGCAGTTCTTC	CASSYIYNEQFF	many	TRBJ2-1	NA	TRBV7-2
TGTGCCAGCAGCCAAGATCAGGGGACAGCCGATTTCTCCTACGAGCAGTACTTC	CASSQDQGTADFSYEQYF	many	TRBJ2-7	TRBD1	TRBV14
TGTGCCAGCAGCTTAAGGACGGGCACCGGGGAGCTGTTTTTT	CASSLRTGTGELFF	many	TRBJ2-2	NA	TRBV7-6
TGTGCCAGCAGTTTGCTTAACAGGGGAGGGACCCAGTACTTC	CASSLLNRGGTQYF	many	TRBJ2-5	NA	TRBV6-5
TGTGCCAGCCAGACACTAGCGGGGACCCAAGAGACCCAGTACTTC	CASQTLAGTQETQYF	few	TRBJ2-5	TRBD2	TRBV5-4
TGTGCCAGCAGGGACAGGGCCCCCCATGAAGCTTTCTTT	CASRDRAPHEAFF	many	TRBJ1-1	TRBD1	TRBV12-3/TRBV12-4
TGTGCCAGCAGCTACGCGGGGGGACACCAAGAGACCCAGTACTTC	CASSYAGGHQETQYF	many	TRBJ2-5	TRBD2	TRBV5-4
TGCAGCGTTGTCTCCGGGAACACTGAAGCTTTCTTT	CSVVSGNTEAFF	NA	TRBJ1-1	NA	TRBV29-1
TGTGCCAGCAGTTATCTACAGGGGACGAACACTGAAGCTTTCTTT	CASSYLQGTNTEAFF	NA	TRBJ1-1	TRBD1	TRBV12-3/TRBV12-4